This TCR beta chain was captured in a study of blood T cell repertoires in COVID-19. This clone has a single count. The CDR3 sequence is 15 residues long. The V end lost 0 bases, the J end lost 0 bases, and 9 bases lay between the germline ends. Germline assignment: CDR1 SGDLS and CDR2 YYNGEE. TCRdb's copy holds only in-frame clones and misses some; the assay was immunoSEQ multiplex PCR. Among about 300,000 clones listed, roughly nine tenths were seen once. The specimen sequenced was peripheral blood. This chain connects TRBV9 to TRBJ1-1; D remains unclear. The source is a man in his late teens or twenties with active or convalescent COVID-19. CDR3 sequence (DNA): TGTGCCAGCAGCGTAGAACCAGACATGAACACTGAAGCTTTCTTT. Translating gives CASSVEPDMNTEAFF.